Listed here is a single TCR beta chain. Its specificity is not known. These data are taken from a study of T-cell reconstitution after alpha-beta-depleted transplantation in children. Study-level results: Day-60 TCRbeta diversity that was high in some patients was derived from surviving recipient T cells and thymic progenitors.

Germline CDR1 and CDR2: KGHDR and SFDVKD. The CDR3 sequence is 11 residues long. The V end lost 9 bases, the J end lost 5 bases, and 9 bases lay between the germline ends. This sample's TCRbeta library carried unique molecular identifier barcodes. Via MiXCR, TCRdb re-called the PCR reads, giving one row per CDR3 protein. The sample yields more than 300,000 distinct CDR3 sequences, about 17% seen once. This chain uses TRBV24-1 with TRBJ2-5, with D hard to call. This clonotype was sampled from a male patient aged 2-9 years who had a stem cell transplant for acute lymphoblastic leukemia, so the T cells may come from the graft donor. This specimen consisted of PBMCs, mostly from graft donor cells, obtained 360 days after TCRalphabeta/CD19-depleted stem cell transplant. The DNA of the CDR3 is TGTGCCACCGGCTTGGGCGAGACCCAGTACTTC. Its protein is CATGLGETQYF.